Below are 31 T cell receptor beta chains sequenced from a single sample in a study of blood T cell repertoires in COVID-19. Only in-frame clones appear in the TCRdb table, and some are missing; sequencing was by immunoSEQ multiplex PCR. Seen here are hundreds of thousands of clones, around 84% observed once, and the top ten hold roughly 4%. Sequences were obtained from PBMCs or T cells enriched from blood (not recorded which). The source of these receptors is a man aged 30 to 45 with acute COVID-19.

The chain links TRBV24-1 to TRBJ1-1; no clear D gene. Germline-derived CDR1 and CDR2 are KGHDR and SFDVKD. The CDR3 is 14 residues long. V lost 5 bases and J 0 bases, leaving 9 bases between the germline ends. The CDR3 DNA reads TGTGCCACCAGTGCGCGGCGGATGAACACTGAAGCTTTCTTT. Residues: CATSARRMNTEAFF.

V usage is TRBV14 and J usage is TRBJ2-1; TRBD2 aligns across 10 bases. This CDR3 region has 15 residues. CDR1 and CDR2 from the germline V gene are SGHDN and FVKESK. The ends lost 4 bases at V and 4 bases at J; junction bases unmatched: 4. CDR3 loop: CASSRPSGGYNEQFF. The CDR3 region has the DNA TGTGCCAGCAGCCGACCTAGCGGGGGTTACAATGAGCAGTTCTTC.

This chain uses TRBV11-3 with TRBJ2-2; the D is unclear. The CDR3 sequence is 14 residues long. CDR1 is SGHNT, CDR2 YENEEA, per germline. V was pared by 3 bases and J by 1 base, with 6 bases between. In DNA, the CDR3 is TGTGCCAGCAGCTTTGGCAGGAACACCGGGGAGCTGTTTTTT. It encodes CASSFGRNTGELFF.

V is TRBV9 and J is TRBJ2-1; D might be TRBD2 (5 bases). Trimming removed 0 bases at V and 0 bases at J, with 10 bases between. Germline V lookup: CDR1 SGDLS, CDR2 YYNGEE. CDR3 size: 16 residues. The CDR3 sequence is CASSVAAGLSYNEQFF. CDR3 sequence (DNA): TGTGCCAGCAGCGTAGCCGCGGGCCTCTCCTACAATGAGCAGTTCTTC.

With regard to this clone: At the DNA level, this CDR3 is encoded by other sequences in the same sample as well. This chain joins TRBV5-4 and TRBJ1-2, with TRBD1 as a possible D gene (6 bases). CDR3 length equals 13 residues. Trimming cost V 4 bases and J 4 bases, with 11 bases left between them. Germline V CDR1 and CDR2: SGHNT, YYREEE (reference sequence). As DNA, the CDR3 is TGTGCCAGCAGCAGTGGACAGAGCTATGGCTACACCTTC. Translation gives CASSSGQSYGYTF.

This sequence joins TRBV19 and TRBJ1-6; 12 nucleotides align to TRBD1. V dropped 8 bases and J dropped 6; count of bases not matched to a gene: 8. In germline, CDR1 is LNHDA, CDR2 SQIVND (reference sequence). CDR3 length equals 16 residues. The CDR3 nucleotides read TGTGCCAGTTGGGGTTCGGGACAGGGGGCTAATTCACCCCTCCACTTT. It yields the protein CASWGSGQGANSPLHF.

The CDR3: CASTGTRGYEQYV. The CDR3 DNA sequence: TGTGCCAGCACCGGAACGCGGGGGTACGAGCAGTACGTC. The chain recombines TRBV2 with TRBJ2-7, with 7 bases identical to TRBD2. Germline trimming cut 7 bases from V and 4 bases from J; bases unmatched to any gene: 7. Germline lookup yields CDR1 SNHLY and CDR2 FYNNEI. This CDR3 contains 13 residues.

This chain links TRBV6-2 or TRBV6-3 with TRBJ2-2, with 8 bases matching TRBD2. Trimming at V came to 4 bases and at J to 4 bases, leaving 8 bases not matched to a gene. Germline-derived CDR1 and CDR2 are MNHEY and SVGEGT. This CDR3 region has 16 residues. The CDR3 DNA reads TGTGCCAGCAGTTCCCCGGGAGGGCCAAGCACCGGGGAGCTGTTTTTT. Its protein is CASSSPGGPSTGELFF.

V usage is TRBV15 and J usage is TRBJ1-6, with 10 bases lining up with TRBD1. The CDR3 runs to 18 residues. The germline CDR1 and CDR2 sequences are LNHNV and YYDKDF (reference sequence). Trimming cost V 0 bases and J 1 base; bases outside gene matches: 3. CDR3 nucleotide sequence: TGTGCCACCAGCAGAGATCTGGGACAGGGGTCCTATAATTCACCCCTCCACTTT. The encoded protein is CATSRDLGQGSYNSPLHF.

This clone was found a few times. The sample contains more than one DNA sequence encoding this CDR3. The chain uses TRBV2 and TRBJ1-3; D gene unclear. Looked up from germline, CDR1 is SNHLY and CDR2 is FYNNEI. Trimming removed 6 bases at V and 0 bases at J, with 9 bases between. This CDR3 has 14 residues. The CDR3 region is CASRVQSSGNTIYF. The CDR3 nucleotides read TGTGCCAGCAGGGTACAGTCCTCTGGAAACACCATATATTTT.

Concerning this clone: Compared with germline, one end of the junction differs, possibly owing to a read error. The V gene is TRBV5-1, the J gene TRBJ2-1; no clear D gene. The CDR3 spans 11 residues. Germline CDR1 is SGHRS and CDR2 is YFSETQ. The CDR3 loop is CASTINNEQFF. The CDR3, as DNA: TGTGCCAGCACTATTAACAATGAGCAGTTCTTC.

This chain links TRBV6-5 with TRBJ2-1, with TRBD2 identical over 8 bases. The CDR3 is made up of 15 amino acids. With V trimmed by 6 bases and J by 1 base, 5 bases remained unmatched. In germline, CDR1 is MNHEY, CDR2 SVGAGI. The CDR3 is CASSSGLGSYNEQFF. The CDR3, as DNA: TGTGCCAGCAGCTCGGGACTAGGATCCTACAATGAGCAGTTCTTC.

The chain employs TRBV7-8 and TRBJ2-7; 12 bases match TRBD1. Per germline, CDR1 SGHVS and CDR2 FQNEAQ. CDR3 size: 16 residues. J was trimmed by 5 bases and V by 2 bases; bases with no gene match: 7. DNA for the CDR3: TGTGCCAGCAGCTTAATAGGGACAGGGGGCCAGAACGAGCAGTACGTC. Translated: CASSLIGTGGQNEQYV.

The CDR3 DNA reads TGTGCCAGCAGCCTTCTGAGGACCCAGTACTTC. As protein: CASSLLRTQYF. The chain combines TRBV3-1 (or the pseudogene TRBV3-2) with TRBJ2-5, with D hard to call. The length of the CDR3 is 11 residues. V lost 4 bases and J lost 7, with 7 bases in between. Germline V gives CDR1 LGHDT, CDR2 YNNKEL (reference sequence).

The chain combines TRBV10-2 with TRBJ1-1, with D possibly being TRBD1 (5 bases). The CDR3 covers 16 residues. V lost 6 bases and J lost 6, with 23 bases in between. Germline lookup yields CDR1 WSHSY and CDR2 SAAADI. In DNA form, the CDR3 reads TGCGCCAGCAGGAAACCACGGCAGGGTTTAGAGGCTGAAGCTTTCTTT. It codes for CASRKPRQGLEAEAFF.

The chain is built from TRBV18 and TRBJ1-1, with D tentatively TRBD1 (6 bases). The V and J ends lost 2 bases and 4 bases respectively, with 11 bases between them. CDR3 length: 14 residues. Germline lookup yields CDR1 KGHSH and CDR2 LQKENI. CDR3 region: CASSPAGVGTEAFF. The CDR3 region has the DNA TGTGCCAGCTCACCAGCAGGGGTGGGCACTGAAGCTTTCTTT.

The rearrangement joins TRBV27 to TRBJ2-1, with TRBD2 matching 13 bases. V was pared by 3 bases and J by 8 bases, with 10 bases of the junction left unmatched. This CDR3 has 17 residues. The germline CDR1 and CDR2 sequences are MNHEY and SMNVEV (reference sequence). The CDR3 DNA reads TGTGCCAGCAGTTTTGGCACTAGCGGGAGGGCCCACGATGAGCAGTTCTTC. This sequence encodes CASSFGTSGRAHDEQFF.

Turning to this clone: Other DNA sequences from this sample encode an identical CDR3 as well. V and J are TRBV3-1 (or the pseudogene TRBV3-2) and TRBJ1-1, with 7 nucleotides matching TRBD1. The CDR3 is made up of 14 amino acids. Germline V lookup: CDR1 LGHDT, CDR2 YNNKEL (reference sequence). V gave up 3 bases and J gave up 1 base; unmatched junction bases: 2. The CDR3 DNA sequence: TGTGCCAGCAGCCACGGGACAGCGAACACTGAAGCTTTCTTT. As protein: CASSHGTANTEAFF.

Of note for this clone: A read error may produce the germline difference seen at one junction end. V and J are TRBV5-1 and TRBJ1-6; 7 positions agree with TRBD1. CDR3 length: 14 amino acids. The germline gives CDR1 SGHRS, CDR2 YFSETQ. The CDR3 nucleotides read TGTGCCAGCAGCGGGGGACAGCCGAATTCACCCCTCCACTTT. It specifies CASSGGQPNSPLHF.

The CDR3 sequence is CASSIVRDRAYEQYV. DNA for the CDR3: TGTGCCAGTAGTATAGTAAGAGACAGAGCCTACGAGCAGTACGTC. The V call is TRBV19, the J call TRBJ2-7; D might be TRBD1 (5 bases). With 1 base removed from V and 2 bases from J, the gap between germline ends came to 12 bases. The CDR3 is 15 residues long. Germline CDR1 and CDR2: LNHDA and SQIVND (reference sequence).

The chain recombines TRBV6-5 with TRBJ1-1, with a tentative D call TRBD1 (5 bases). V gave up 5 bases and J gave up 0 bases, with 13 bases separating them. The CDR3 is 15 residues long. CDR1 and CDR2 (germline): MNHEY, SVGAGI. DNA of the CDR3: TGTGCCAGCAGTCCGACAGAGATCTTGAACACTGAAGCTTTCTTT. Its protein product is CASSPTEILNTEAFF.

The chain employs TRBV19 and TRBJ2-2; tentatively, D is TRBD1 (5 bases). Germline V lookup: CDR1 LNHDA, CDR2 SQIVND (reference sequence). CDR3 size: 13 residues. V lost 11 bases to trimming and J lost 1 base, with 11 bases between them. The CDR3 DNA reads TGTGCCGCGCGAGACAGGAACACCGGGGAGCTGTTTTTT. It translates to CAARDRNTGELFF.

The rearrangement uses TRBV2 and TRBJ2-3; 8 bases match TRBD2. Losses at the gene ends were 3 bases for V and 2 bases for J; bases not matched to a gene: 4. The CDR3 runs to 15 residues. Germline loops: CDR1 SNHLY, CDR2 FYNNEI. CDR3 nucleotide sequence: TGTGCCAGCAGTGAGCTAGCGGGTATCACAGATACGCAGTATTTT. Protein sequence: CASSELAGITDTQYF.

The chain has TRBV13 and TRBJ2-2; 15 bases match TRBD2. The CDR3 totals 19 residues. The V gene's germline CDR1 is PRHDT and CDR2 FYEKMQ (reference sequence). V shed 5 bases, J shed 4 bases, and the junction held 11 bases outside the gene matches. CDR3 bases: TGTGCCAGCAGCCTACGAAACGGACTAGCGGGAGGGCCCACCGGGGAGCTGTTTTTT. Translating it yields CASSLRNGLAGGPTGELFF.

The V call is TRBV21-1, the J call TRBJ1-6; the table gives TRBD1 as D, unverified against the DNA. TRBV21-1 corresponds to a pseudogene. The CDR3 sequence is 15 residues long. This CDR3 reads CASKGRDSHNSPLHF. For the CDR3, the DNA is TGTGCCAGCAAAGGCCGGGACAGCCATAATTCACCCCTCCACTTT.

V gene TRBV27 combines with J gene TRBJ1-3, with a tentative D call TRBD1 (6 bases). CDR1 and CDR2 from the germline V gene are MNHEY and SMNVEV (reference sequence). The CDR3 spans 16 residues. Deletions cut 5 bases from V and 1 base from J, with 15 bases between. As DNA, the CDR3 is TGTGCCAGCAGTCCACAGGGTTTGGTTTCTGGAAACACCATATATTTT. Translating it yields CASSPQGLVSGNTIYF.

The V gene is TRBV4-1, the J gene TRBJ1-5; TRBD1 aligns across 7 bases. Looked up from germline, CDR1 is MGHRA and CDR2 is YSYEKL. Losses at the gene ends were 2 bases for V and 1 base for J; bases not matched to a gene: 2. CDR3 length equals 15 residues. In nucleotides, the CDR3 is TGCGCCAGCAGCCAACGACAGGGCAGCAATCAGCCCCAGCATTTT. The encoded protein is CASSQRQGSNQPQHF.

V is TRBV19 and J is TRBJ1-2, with D unclear. V dropped 3 bases and J dropped 3 bases, with 11 bases sitting between them. Per the germline V gene, CDR1 is LNHDA and CDR2 is SQIVND (reference sequence). This CDR3 comprises 14 residues. In DNA form, the CDR3 reads TGTGCCAGTAGTATTAGCGGAAGTTACTATGGCTACACCTTC. Amino acid sequence: CASSISGSYYGYTF.

The genes are TRBV2 and TRBJ1-2, with D perhaps TRBD1 (6 bases). Germline lookup yields CDR1 SNHLY and CDR2 FYNNEI. Trimming took 7 bases from V and 8 from J, leaving 20 bases between them. The CDR3 is 14 amino acids. CDR3 sequence (DNA): TGTGCCAGCAAGATACTAGTGGGGGCAAGGGGCTACACCTTC. Translated: CASKILVGARGYTF.

On this clone: An end of the junction differs from the germline gene, which may be a read error. This chain connects TRBV5-1 to TRBJ1-1, with D perhaps matching TRBD1 (5 bases). CDR3 length: 16 amino acids. Looked up from germline, CDR1 is SGHRS and CDR2 is YFSETQ. CDR3 coding DNA: TGTGCCAGCAGCTTGGGAGCCGGGGGGAGGGACACTGAAGCTTTCTTT. This codes for CASSLGAGGRDTEAFF. Full variable domain (rest looked up from reference TRBV5-1 and TRBJ1-1): KAGVTQTPRYLIKTRGQQVTLSCSPISGHRSVSWYQQTPGQGLQFLFEYFSETQRNKGNFPGRFSGRQFSNSRSEMNVSTLELGDSALYLCASSLGAGGRDTEAFFGQGTRLTVV.

This rearrangement joins TRBV6-5 to TRBJ1-2; D might be TRBD1 (5 bases). Trimming took off 0 bases at V and 5 bases at J, with 13 bases between the two ends. Looked up from germline, CDR1 is MNHEY and CDR2 is SVGAGI. CDR3 length: 15 residues. The CDR3 spells CASSYSGGGGYGYTF. The CDR3 nucleotides are TGTGCCAGCAGTTACTCCGGGGGGGGAGGTTATGGCTACACCTTC.